Following are 14 T cell receptor beta chains from one sample sequenced in a study of blood T cell repertoires in COVID-19. Method: immunoSEQ multiplex PCR; TCRdb's copy keeps in-frame clones and lacks some. The data show some 130,000 clones, 88% seen once. Sequenced material: peripheral blood. The receptors derive from a man between 65 and 80 years old with active COVID-19.

The rearrangement joins TRBV7-9 to TRBJ2-5, with D possibly being TRBD1 (6 bases). V was cut by 4 bases and J by 3 bases, with 9 bases left in between. Per germline, CDR1 SEHNR and CDR2 FQNEAQ (reference sequence). The CDR3 length is 13 residues. The chain's CDR3 is CASSSRTEETQYF. The CDR3 region has the DNA TGTGCCAGCAGCTCGCGGACAGAAGAGACCCAGTACTTC.

This clone occurred a few times. Other DNA sequences in the sample encode the same CDR3. This chain uses TRBV5-1 with TRBJ2-7; TRBD2 matches 8 bases. The CDR3 totals 14 residues. Losses at the gene ends were 1 base for V and 1 base for J; bases not matched to a gene: 1. The germline gives CDR1 SGHRS, CDR2 YFSETQ. The CDR3 nucleotides are TGCGCCAGCAGCTTGACTAGCGGATCCTACGAGCAGTACTTC. Its protein product is CASSLTSGSYEQYF.

The chain combines TRBV6-1 with TRBJ1-6, with no clear D. The V gene's germline CDR1 is MNHNS and CDR2 SASEGT. V shed 1 base and J shed 1 base, with 8 bases lying between them. The CDR3 has 16 residues. DNA for the CDR3: TGTGCCAGCAGTGAAGGTGACGGGTCCTATAATTCACCCCTCCACTTT. The encoded protein is CASSEGDGSYNSPLHF.

V gene TRBV5-5 combines with J gene TRBJ1-3, with D possibly TRBD1 on 6 matching bases. Germline assignment: CDR1 SGHKS and CDR2 YYEKEE (reference sequence). CDR3 length: 15 amino acids. With 3 bases removed from V and 2 bases from J, the gap between germline ends came to 12 bases. The CDR3 here is CASSSIQGTGNTIYF. CDR3 bases: TGTGCCAGCAGCTCCATACAGGGAACTGGAAACACCATATATTTT.

This chain joins TRBV14 and TRBJ2-4; D is unresolved. Trimming cost V 2 bases and J 0 bases, with 8 bases left between them. The CDR3 extends over 15 amino acids. Germline V gene sequence: CDR1 SGHDN, CDR2 FVKESK. CDR3 coding DNA: TGTGCCAGCAGCCAATCAGGCAGAGCCAAAAACATTCAGTACTTC. Translating it yields CASSQSGRAKNIQYF.

The V and J genes are TRBV11-3 and TRBJ2-2, with D perhaps TRBD1 (6 bases). Germline assignment: CDR1 SGHNT and CDR2 YENEEA. The V end lost 1 base, the J end lost 3 bases, and 12 bases lay between the germline ends. The CDR3 loop spans 16 amino acids. The CDR3 region is CASSLGQGMDTGELFF. CDR3 bases: TGTGCCAGCAGCTTAGGGCAGGGGATGGACACCGGGGAGCTGTTTTTT.

V and J are TRBV7-8 and TRBJ2-1; TRBD1 matches at 7 bases. Unmatched junction bases numbered 7, after V lost 4 bases and J lost 7 bases. Germline loops: CDR1 SGHVS, CDR2 FQNEAQ. The CDR3 extends over 14 amino acids. CDR3 sequence: CASSSTQGQNEQFF. CDR3 DNA: TGTGCCAGCAGCTCGACACAGGGGCAGAATGAGCAGTTCTTC.

This sequence joins TRBV4-1 and TRBJ2-3; TRBD2 might be the D (6 bases). This CDR3 spans 16 amino acids. The V gene lost 0 bases and the J gene lost 6 bases, with 16 bases spanning the gap. Germline lookup yields CDR1 MGHRA and CDR2 YSYEKL. For the CDR3, the DNA is TGCGCCAGCAGCCAAGAGGGGATAGCGGTAAGGGATACGCAGTATTTT. Residues: CASSQEGIAVRDTQYF.

The chain recombines TRBV4-1 with TRBJ2-7, with 10 bases lining up with TRBD1. Germline CDR1 is MGHRA and CDR2 is YSYEKL. The V and J ends lost 3 bases and 5 bases, in that order; junction bases with no gene match: 7. The CDR3 sequence is 15 residues long. CDR3 bases: TGCGCCAGCAGCCAGCCGGGACAGGGGCGGAACGAGCAGTACTTC. Translated, it gives CASSQPGQGRNEQYF.

This chain connects TRBV15 to TRBJ2-3; 8 nucleotides line up with TRBD2. Germline V gene lookup returns CDR1 LNHNV and CDR2 YYDKDF (reference sequence). The CDR3 is 16 residues long. J gave up 4 bases and V 0 bases, and 6 bases lay outside the gene matches. The CDR3 nucleotides are TGTGCCACCAGCAGAGAGGTGAGCGGGAGCCCAGATACGCAGTATTTT. Protein product: CATSREVSGSPDTQYF.

The V gene is TRBV9, the J gene TRBJ2-2; D gene unclear. CDR1 and CDR2 (germline): SGDLS, YYNGEE. This CDR3 comprises 16 residues. Trimming took off 3 bases at V and 1 base at J, with 13 bases between the two ends. The CDR3 bases are TGTGCCAGCAGCGGGAGAGTGATTAAGAACACCGGGGAGCTGTTTTTT. Protein product: CASSGRVIKNTGELFF.

J is TRBJ2-3 and V is TRBV4-3; TRBD2 matches at 9 bases. With V trimmed by 4 bases and J by 2 bases, 16 bases remained unmatched. The germline V gene encodes CDR1 LGHNA and CDR2 YSLEER. This CDR3 comprises 19 residues. The CDR3 DNA reads TGCGCCAGCAGCCGAACCGTGGCGGGGGGGGCAGGGCCCACAGATACGCAGTATTTT. Encoded protein: CASSRTVAGGAGPTDTQYF.

The CDR3 nucleotides read TGTGCCATCAGTGCAGGGGGCGAGTCCTATAATTCACCCCTCCACTTT. It yields the protein CAISAGGESYNSPLHF. The chain is built from TRBV10-3 and TRBJ1-6; TRBD1 agrees at 8 bases. J lost 1 base, V lost 4 bases, and 3 bases had no gene match. From germline, CDR1 is ENHRY and CDR2 SYGVKD. The CDR3 is 16 amino acids.

This chain links TRBV3-1 (or the pseudogene TRBV3-2) with TRBJ1-6; 7 nucleotides line up with TRBD1. In germline, CDR1 is LGHDT, CDR2 YNNKEL (reference sequence). The V segment lost 5 bases and the J segment 5 bases; nucleotides outside the gene matches: 6. The CDR3 loop spans 15 amino acids. In DNA, the CDR3 is TGTGCCAGCAGCAACCGGGACAGAGATAATTCACCCCTCCACTTT. As protein: CASSNRDRDNSPLHF.